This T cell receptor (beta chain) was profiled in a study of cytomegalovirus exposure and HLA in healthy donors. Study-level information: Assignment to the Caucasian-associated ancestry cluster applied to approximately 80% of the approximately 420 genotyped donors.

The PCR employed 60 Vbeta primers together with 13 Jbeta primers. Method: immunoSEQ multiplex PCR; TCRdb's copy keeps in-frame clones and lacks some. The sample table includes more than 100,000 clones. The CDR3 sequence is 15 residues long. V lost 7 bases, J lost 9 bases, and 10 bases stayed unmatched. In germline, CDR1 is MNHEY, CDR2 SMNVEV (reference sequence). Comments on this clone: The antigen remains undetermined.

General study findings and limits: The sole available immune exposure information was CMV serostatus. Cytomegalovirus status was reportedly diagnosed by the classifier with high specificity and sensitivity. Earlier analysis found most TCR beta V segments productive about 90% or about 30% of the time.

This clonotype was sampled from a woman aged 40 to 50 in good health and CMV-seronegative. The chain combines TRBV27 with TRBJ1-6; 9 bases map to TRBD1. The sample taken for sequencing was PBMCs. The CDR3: CASKAEGQGPSPLHF. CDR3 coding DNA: TGTGCCAGCAAAGCTGAGGGACAGGGACCTTCACCCCTCCACTTT.